The entry that follows covers one T cell receptor beta chain sequence. The antigen is undetermined. This sample is part of a study of CD8+ T cells in alopecia areata. Study overall: Oral tofacitinib, 5 to 10 mg twice daily, was given in an open-label trial. Points from the study as a whole: In scalp and blood, many expanded lesional clones persisted during tofacitinib.

Treatment reported: oral pan-JAK inhibitor, 5-10 mg twice daily. Trimming removed 4 bases at V and 3 bases at J, with 24 bases between. CDR3 length equals 19 residues. Germline CDR1 reads MGHRA; CDR2 reads YSYEKL. Investigators isolated RNA and reverse transcribed it into cDNA to act as the sequencing template. Some clones are missing from TCRdb's copy, which holds only in-frame ones; the method was immunoSEQ multiplex PCR. The sample includes 200,000 to 250,000 clones, 35% to 45% seen only once; the top ten take more than 0.4%. This TCR was recovered from a human donor with alopecia areata. The starting material was CD4+ T cells sorted from blood, obtained at roughly week 30, from a patient treated with tofacitinib. V is TRBV4-1 and J is TRBJ2-2, with a weak D call TRBD1 (6 bases). CDR3 protein: CASSRGGGRPSGDTGELFF. The CDR3 DNA sequence: TGCGCCAGCAGCCGTGGGGGCGGTAGACCCTCTGGGGACACCGGGGAGCTGTTTTTT.